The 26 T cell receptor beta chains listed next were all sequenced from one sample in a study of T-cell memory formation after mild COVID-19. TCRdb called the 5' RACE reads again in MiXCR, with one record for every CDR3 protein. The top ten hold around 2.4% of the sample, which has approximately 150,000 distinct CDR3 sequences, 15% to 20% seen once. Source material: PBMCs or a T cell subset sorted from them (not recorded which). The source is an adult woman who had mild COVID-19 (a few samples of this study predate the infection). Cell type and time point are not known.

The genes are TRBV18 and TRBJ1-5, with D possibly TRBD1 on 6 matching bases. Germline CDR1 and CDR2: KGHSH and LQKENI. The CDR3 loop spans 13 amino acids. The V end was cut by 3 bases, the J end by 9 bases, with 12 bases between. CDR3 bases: TGTGCCAGCTCACCTGGGGGCCCCCGGCCCCAGCATTTT. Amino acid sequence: CASSPGGPRPQHF. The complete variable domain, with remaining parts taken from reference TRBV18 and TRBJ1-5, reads NAGVMQNPRHLVRRRGQEARLRCSPMKGHSHVYWYRQLPEEGLKFMVYLQKENIIDESGMPKERFSAEFPKEGPSILRIQQVVRGDSAAYFCASSPGGPRPQHFGDGTRLSIL.

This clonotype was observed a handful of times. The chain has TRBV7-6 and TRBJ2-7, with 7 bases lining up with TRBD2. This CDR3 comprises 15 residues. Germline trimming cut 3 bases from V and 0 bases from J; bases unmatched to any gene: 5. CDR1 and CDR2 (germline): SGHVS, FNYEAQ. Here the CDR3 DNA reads TGTGCCAGCAGCTTGAGCCTAGCGGCCTCCTACGAGCAGTACTTC. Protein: CASSLSLAASYEQYF.

CDR3 in amino acids: CATPVAFLGSSYNEQFF. CDR3 DNA: TGTGCCACCCCCGTCGCTTTCCTGGGAAGCTCCTACAATGAGCAGTTCTTC. The chain is built from TRBV24-1 and TRBJ2-1; D unresolved. Germline CDR1 KGHDR, CDR2 SFDVKD. V was trimmed by 9 bases and J by 0 bases, leaving 20 bases between them. The CDR3 sequence is 17 residues long.

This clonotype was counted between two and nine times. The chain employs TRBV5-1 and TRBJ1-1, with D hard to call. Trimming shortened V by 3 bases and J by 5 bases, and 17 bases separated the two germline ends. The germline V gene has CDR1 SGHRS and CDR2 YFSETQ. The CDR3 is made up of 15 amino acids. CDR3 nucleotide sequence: TGCGCCAGCAGCTACACGTACGCCGGAACGACTGAAGCTTTCTTT. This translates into CASSYTYAGTTEAFF.

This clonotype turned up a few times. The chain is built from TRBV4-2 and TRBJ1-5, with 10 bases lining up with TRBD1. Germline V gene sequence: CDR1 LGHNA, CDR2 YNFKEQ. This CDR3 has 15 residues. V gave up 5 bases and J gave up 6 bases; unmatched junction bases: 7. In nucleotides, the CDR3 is TGTGCCAGCAGCGGGGGTAGGACAGGGGGTCAGCCCCAGCATTTT. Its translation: CASSGGRTGGQPQHF.

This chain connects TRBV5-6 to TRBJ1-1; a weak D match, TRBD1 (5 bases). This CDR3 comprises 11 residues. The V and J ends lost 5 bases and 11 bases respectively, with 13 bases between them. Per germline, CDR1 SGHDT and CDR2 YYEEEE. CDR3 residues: CASSLGTAAFF. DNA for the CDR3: TGTGCCAGCAGTCTCGGGACCGCGGCTTTCTTT.

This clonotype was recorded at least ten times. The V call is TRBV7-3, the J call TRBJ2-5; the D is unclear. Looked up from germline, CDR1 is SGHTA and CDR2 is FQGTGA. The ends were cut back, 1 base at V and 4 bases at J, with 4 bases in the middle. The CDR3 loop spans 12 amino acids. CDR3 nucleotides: TGTGCCAGCAGCTTAATGGGAGAGACCCAGTACTTC. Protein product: CASSLMGETQYF. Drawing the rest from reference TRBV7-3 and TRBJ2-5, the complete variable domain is GAGVSQTPSNKVTEKGKYVELRCDPISGHTALYWYRQSLGQGPEFLIYFQGTGAADDSGLPNDRFFAVRPEGSVSTLKIQRTERGDSAVYLCASSLMGETQYFGPGTRLLVL.

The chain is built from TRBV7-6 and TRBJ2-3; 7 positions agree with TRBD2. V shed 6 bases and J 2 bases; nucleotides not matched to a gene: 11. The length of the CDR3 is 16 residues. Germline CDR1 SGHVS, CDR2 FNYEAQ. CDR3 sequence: CASSLLNAGATDTQYF. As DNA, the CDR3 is TGTGCCAGCAGTTTACTTAACGCGGGAGCCACAGATACGCAGTATTTT.

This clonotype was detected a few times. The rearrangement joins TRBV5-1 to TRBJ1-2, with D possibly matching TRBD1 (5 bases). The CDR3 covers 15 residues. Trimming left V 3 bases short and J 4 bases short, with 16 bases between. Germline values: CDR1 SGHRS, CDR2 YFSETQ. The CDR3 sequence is CASSSDKGAGYGYTF. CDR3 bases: TGCGCCAGCAGCTCAGATAAAGGGGCCGGCTATGGCTACACCTTC.

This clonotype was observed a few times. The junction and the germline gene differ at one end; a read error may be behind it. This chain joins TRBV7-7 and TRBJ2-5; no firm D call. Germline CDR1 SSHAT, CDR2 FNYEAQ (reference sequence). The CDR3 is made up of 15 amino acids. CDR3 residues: CASSYGGVGGETQYF. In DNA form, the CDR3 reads TGTGCTAGCAGCTATGGCGGTGTCGGTGGGGAGACCCAGTACTTC.

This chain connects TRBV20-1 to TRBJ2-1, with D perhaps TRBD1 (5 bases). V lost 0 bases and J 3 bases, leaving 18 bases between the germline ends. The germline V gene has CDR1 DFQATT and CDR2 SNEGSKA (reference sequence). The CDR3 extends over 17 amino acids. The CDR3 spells CSARDRGKKANYNEQFF. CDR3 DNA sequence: TGCAGTGCTAGAGATAGGGGCAAAAAAGCTAACTACAATGAGCAGTTCTTC.

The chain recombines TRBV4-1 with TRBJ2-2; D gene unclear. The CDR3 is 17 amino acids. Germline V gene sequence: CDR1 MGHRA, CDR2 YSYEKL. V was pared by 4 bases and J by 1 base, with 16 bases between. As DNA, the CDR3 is TGCGCCAGCAGCCCGCCCCCTCGGGTCCTGAACACCGGGGAGCTGTTTTTT. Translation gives CASSPPPRVLNTGELFF.

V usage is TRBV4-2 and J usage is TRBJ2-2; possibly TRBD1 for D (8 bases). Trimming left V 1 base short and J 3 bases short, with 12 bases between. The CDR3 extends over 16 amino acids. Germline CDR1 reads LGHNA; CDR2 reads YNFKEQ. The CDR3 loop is CASSQGGGQDTGELFF. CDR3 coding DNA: TGTGCCAGCAGCCAAGGGGGGGGACAGGACACCGGGGAGCTGTTTTTT.

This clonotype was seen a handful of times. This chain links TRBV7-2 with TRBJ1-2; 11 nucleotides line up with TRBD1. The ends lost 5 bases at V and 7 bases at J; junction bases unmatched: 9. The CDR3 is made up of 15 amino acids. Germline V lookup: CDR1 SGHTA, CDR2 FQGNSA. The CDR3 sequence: CASSPLAGTGGGYTF. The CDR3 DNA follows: TGTGCCAGCAGCCCACTCGCCGGGACAGGGGGTGGCTACACCTTC.

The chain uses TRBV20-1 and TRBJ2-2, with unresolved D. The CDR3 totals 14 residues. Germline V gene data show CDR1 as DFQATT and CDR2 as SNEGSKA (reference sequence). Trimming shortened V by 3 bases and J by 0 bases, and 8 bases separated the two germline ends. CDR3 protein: CSASSTANTGELFF. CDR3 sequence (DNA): TGCAGTGCTAGTTCTACGGCGAACACCGGGGAGCTGTTTTTT.

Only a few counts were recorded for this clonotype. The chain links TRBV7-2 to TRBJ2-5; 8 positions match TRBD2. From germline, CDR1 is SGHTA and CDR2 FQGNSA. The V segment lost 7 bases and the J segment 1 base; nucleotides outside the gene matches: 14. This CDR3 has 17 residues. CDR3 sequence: CASTPRGGGASQETQYF. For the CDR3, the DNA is TGTGCCAGCACCCCCCGGGGGGGCGGAGCCAGCCAAGAGACCCAGTACTTC.

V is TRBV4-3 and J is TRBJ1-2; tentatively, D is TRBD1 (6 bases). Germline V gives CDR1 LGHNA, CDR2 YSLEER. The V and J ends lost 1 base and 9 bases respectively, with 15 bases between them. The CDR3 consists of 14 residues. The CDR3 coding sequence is TGCGCCAGCAGCCAAGGGCAGGGGAGGGAGAGCTACACCTTC. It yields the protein CASSQGQGRESYTF.

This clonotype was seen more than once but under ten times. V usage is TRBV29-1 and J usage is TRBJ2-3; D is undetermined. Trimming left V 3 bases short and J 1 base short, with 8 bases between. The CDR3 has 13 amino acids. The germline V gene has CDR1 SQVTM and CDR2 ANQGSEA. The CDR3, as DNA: TGCAGCGTTGAGGGCCTCCGCACAGATACGCAGTATTTT. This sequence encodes CSVEGLRTDTQYF.

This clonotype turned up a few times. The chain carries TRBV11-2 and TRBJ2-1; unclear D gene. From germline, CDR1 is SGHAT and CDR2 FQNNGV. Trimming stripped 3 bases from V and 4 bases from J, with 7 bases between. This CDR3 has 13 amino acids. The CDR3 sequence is CASSLLGYNEQFF. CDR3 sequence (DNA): TGTGCCAGCAGCTTGTTGGGGTACAATGAGCAGTTCTTC.

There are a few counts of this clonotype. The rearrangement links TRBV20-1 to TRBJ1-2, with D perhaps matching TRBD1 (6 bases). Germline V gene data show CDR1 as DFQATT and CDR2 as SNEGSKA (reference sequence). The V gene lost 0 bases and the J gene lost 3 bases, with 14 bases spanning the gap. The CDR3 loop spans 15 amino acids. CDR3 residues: CSARDMGASDYGYTF. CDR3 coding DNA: TGCAGTGCTAGAGATATGGGGGCGTCGGACTATGGCTACACCTTC.

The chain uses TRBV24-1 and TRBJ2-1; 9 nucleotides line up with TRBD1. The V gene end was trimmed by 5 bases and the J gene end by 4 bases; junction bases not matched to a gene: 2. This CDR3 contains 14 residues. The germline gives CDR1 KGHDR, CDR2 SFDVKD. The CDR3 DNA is TGTGCCACCAGTGGGGGACAGGGATACAATGAGCAGTTCTTC. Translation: CATSGGQGYNEQFF.

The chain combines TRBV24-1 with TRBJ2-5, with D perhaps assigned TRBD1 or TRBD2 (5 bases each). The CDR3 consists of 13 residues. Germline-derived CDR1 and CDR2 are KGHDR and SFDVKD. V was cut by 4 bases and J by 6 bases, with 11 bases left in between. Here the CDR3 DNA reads TGTGCCACCAGTGACCCGTCGGGGCAGACCCAGTACTTC. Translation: CATSDPSGQTQYF.

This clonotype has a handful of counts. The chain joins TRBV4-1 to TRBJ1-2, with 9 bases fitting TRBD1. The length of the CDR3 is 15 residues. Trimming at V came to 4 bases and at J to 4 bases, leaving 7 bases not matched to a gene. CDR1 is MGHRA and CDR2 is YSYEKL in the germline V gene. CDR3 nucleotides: TGCGCCAGCAGCCTCCACGGGACAGGGCTCTATGGCTACACCTTC. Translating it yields CASSLHGTGLYGYTF.

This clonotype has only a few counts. The CDR3 reads CASSQTGGKGADTQYF. CDR3 DNA: TGTGCCAGCAGCCAAACAGGGGGCAAGGGGGCAGATACGCAGTATTTT. V usage is TRBV4-2 and J usage is TRBJ2-3, with 9 positions matching TRBD1. CDR1 and CDR2 (germline): LGHNA, YNFKEQ. V lost 2 bases, J lost 4 bases, and 7 bases stayed unmatched. The CDR3 has 16 residues.

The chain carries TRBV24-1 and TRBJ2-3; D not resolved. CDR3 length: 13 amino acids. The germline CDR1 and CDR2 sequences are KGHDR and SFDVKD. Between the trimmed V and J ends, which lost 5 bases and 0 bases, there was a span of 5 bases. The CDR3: CATSGLSTDTQYF. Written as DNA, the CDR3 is TGTGCCACCAGTGGGCTGAGCACAGATACGCAGTATTTT.

The CDR3 region is CASSPSRVSPLHF. The CDR3 DNA is TGTGCCAGCAGCCCCTCAAGGGTTTCACCCCTCCACTTT. The V call is TRBV3-1, the J call TRBJ1-6; D is unresolved. V gave up 4 bases and J gave up 9 bases, with 10 bases separating them. CDR3 length equals 13 residues. Germline V gene lookup returns CDR1 LGHDT and CDR2 YNNKEL (reference sequence). The full variable domain, in which reference TRBV3-1 and TRBJ1-6 provide the parts outside the CDR3, is DTAVSQTPKYLVTQMGNDKSIKCEQNLGHDTMYWYKQDSKKFLKIMFSYNNKELIINETVPNRFSPKSPDKAHLNLHINSLELGDSAVYFCASSPSRVSPLHFGNGTRLTVT.